Listed here is a single T cell receptor beta chain. This record belongs to a study of blood T cell repertoires in COVID-19. TCRdb's copy holds only in-frame clones and misses some; the assay was immunoSEQ multiplex PCR. The sample holds some 68,000 clones, about 90% seen once. Trimming removed 6 bases from V and 1 base from J; junction bases left unmatched: 18. The CDR3 sequence is 18 residues long. The material sequenced was peripheral blood. The receptor comes from a human donor in a cohort sampled during active COVID-19. This chain joins TRBV5-3 and TRBJ2-5, with 7 bases that match TRBD2. TRBV5-3 is sorted into the ORF group, with uncertain function. Here the CDR3 reads CARTPSRLGGRPQETQYF. For the CDR3, the DNA is TGTGCCAGAACCCCTTCTCGACTTGGCGGGAGACCCCAAGAGACCCAGTACTTC.